The clone carrying this T cell receptor (beta chain) was observed a handful of times. Its antigen remains unknown. Sequenced material consisted of expressed TCRB transcripts (all of the isolated RNA was reverse transcribed). Clones were sequenced by immunoSEQ multiplex PCR, and TCRdb holds only the in-frame ones, with some missing. This table has 110,000 to 150,000 clones, 6.9% appearing once. These data come from a study of beta chain features in type 1 diabetes. For the study at large: Healthy donors and patients showed comparable age, gender and cell yields. Examination of sorted cells across all samples involved over 85,000,000 cells.

The CDR3 runs to 14 residues. Germline CDR1 MNHNS, CDR2 SASEGT. Trimming removed 4 bases from V and 4 bases from J; junction bases left unmatched: 5. Study results and limitations: People with Type 1 diabetes carried modestly yet significantly shorter TCRB CDR3s in all four CD4+ subsets.

A sort by CD45RO/CCR7/CD25/CD127/CD95/CD27 yielded CD4+ naive, central memory, regulatory and stem cell-like memory cells. The V gene is TRBV6-1, the J gene TRBJ2-7; 9 bases agree with TRBD1. Sequencing input: central memory CD4+ T cells from blood. The TCR sequence derives from a woman under 40 in good health. The CDR3 DNA is TGTGCCAGCAGTGGAACAGGGGGCTGGTACGAGCAGTACTTC. Residues: CASSGTGGWYEQYF.